This is a list of T cell receptor beta chains from one sample in a study of blood T cell repertoires in COVID-19. The protocol was immunoSEQ multiplex PCR, while the TCRdb copy is restricted to in-frame clones and leaves out a portion. The sample gives around 380,000 clones, around 87% of which show up once; roughly 1.4% is in the top ten. The sequencing sample was made of PBMCs or T cells enriched from blood (not recorded which). These receptors originate from a man in his thirties or forties who had recovered from COVID-19. Both conserved end residues are part of each CDR3. Each record gives: V gene, CDR3 length, J gene, CDR3 protein.

TRBV5-1,15,TRBJ2-7,CASRDLAGAIYEQYF
TRBV28,14,TRBJ1-6,CASSSTGFYSPLHF
TRBV28,14,TRBJ2-3,CASSFVRSTDTQYF
TRBV7-9,12,TRBJ1-4,CASSPGGEKLFF
TRBV30,12,TRBJ1-5,CAWTRGDQPQHF
TRBV19,13,TRBJ1-2,CASTDRPRSGYTF
TRBV9,14,TRBJ2-3,CASSVASSTDTQYF
TRBV19,16,TRBJ1-2,CASSMAGRVLVYGYTF
TRBV5-5,16,TRBJ2-2,CASSSDAGLTTGELFF
TRBV4-3,14,TRBJ2-3,CASSRTGGADTQYF
TRBV18,15,TRBJ1-3,CASSLGTTSGNTIYF
TRBV19,18,TRBJ2-7,CASSIAQTGTLSTYEQYF
TRBV5-1,15,TRBJ1-1,CASSLGPGGYSEAFF
TRBV5-1,15,TRBJ2-2,CASSLRQDNTGELFF
TRBV6-5,14,TRBJ1-2,CASSYLDSNYGYTF
TRBV7-9,14,TRBJ2-7,CASSFMGGSYEQYF